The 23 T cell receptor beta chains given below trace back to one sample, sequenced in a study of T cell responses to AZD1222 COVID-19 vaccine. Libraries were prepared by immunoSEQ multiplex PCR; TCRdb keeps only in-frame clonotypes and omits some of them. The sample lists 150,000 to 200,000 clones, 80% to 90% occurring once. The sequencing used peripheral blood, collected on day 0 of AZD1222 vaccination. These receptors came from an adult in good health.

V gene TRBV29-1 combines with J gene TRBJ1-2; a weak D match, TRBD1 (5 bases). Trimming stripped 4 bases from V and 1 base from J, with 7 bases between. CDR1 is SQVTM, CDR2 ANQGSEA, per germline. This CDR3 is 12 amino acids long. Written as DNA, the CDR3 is TGCAGCGTTGGGGGCTTTAACTATGGCTACACCTTC. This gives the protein CSVGGFNYGYTF.

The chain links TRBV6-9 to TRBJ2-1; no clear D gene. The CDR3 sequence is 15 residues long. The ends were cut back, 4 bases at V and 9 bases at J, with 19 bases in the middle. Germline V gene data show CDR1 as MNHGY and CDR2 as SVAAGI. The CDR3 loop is CASSSRTGLGGEQFF. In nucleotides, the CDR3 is TGTGCCAGCAGTTCCCGGACGGGTCTCGGTGGTGAGCAGTTCTTC.

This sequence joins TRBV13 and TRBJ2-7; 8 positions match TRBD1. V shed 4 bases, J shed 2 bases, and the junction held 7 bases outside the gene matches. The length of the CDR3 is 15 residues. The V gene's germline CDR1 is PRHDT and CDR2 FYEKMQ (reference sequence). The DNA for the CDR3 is TGTGCCAGCAGCTCCCGGGGACAGGCAGCCTACGAGCAGTACTTC. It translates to CASSSRGQAAYEQYF. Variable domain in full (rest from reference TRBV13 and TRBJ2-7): AAGVIQSPRHLIKEKRETATLKCYPIPRHDTVYWYQQGPGQDPQFLISFYEKMQSDKGSIPDRFSAQQFSDYHSELNMSSLELGDSALYFCASSSRGQAAYEQYFGPGTRLTVT.

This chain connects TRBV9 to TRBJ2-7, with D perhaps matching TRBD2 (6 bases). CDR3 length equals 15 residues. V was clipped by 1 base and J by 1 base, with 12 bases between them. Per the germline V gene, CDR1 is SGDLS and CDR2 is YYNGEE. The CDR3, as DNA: TGTGCCAGCAGCGTAAGGTGGGAGGCTTCCTACGAGCAGTACTTC. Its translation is CASSVRWEASYEQYF. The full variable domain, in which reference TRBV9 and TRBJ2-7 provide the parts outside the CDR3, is DSGVTQTPKHLITATGQRVTLRCSPRSGDLSVYWYQQSLDQGLQFLIQYYNGEERAKGNILERFSAQQFPDLHSELNLSSLELGDSALYFCASSVRWEASYEQYFGPGTRLTVT.

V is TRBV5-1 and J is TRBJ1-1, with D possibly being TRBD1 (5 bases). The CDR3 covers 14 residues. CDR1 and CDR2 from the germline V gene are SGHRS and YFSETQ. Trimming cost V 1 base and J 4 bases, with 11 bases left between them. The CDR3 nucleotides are TGCGCCAGCAGCTTGAGTCAGGGAGGCACTGAAGCTTTCTTT. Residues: CASSLSQGGTEAFF.

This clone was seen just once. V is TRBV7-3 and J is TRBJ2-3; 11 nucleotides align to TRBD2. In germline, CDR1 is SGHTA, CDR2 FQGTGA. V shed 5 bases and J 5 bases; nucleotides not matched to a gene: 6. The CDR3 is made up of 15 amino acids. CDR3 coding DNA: TGTGCCAGCAGCGTTAGCGGGGGGGTCAGAGATACGCAGTATTTT. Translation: CASSVSGGVRDTQYF.

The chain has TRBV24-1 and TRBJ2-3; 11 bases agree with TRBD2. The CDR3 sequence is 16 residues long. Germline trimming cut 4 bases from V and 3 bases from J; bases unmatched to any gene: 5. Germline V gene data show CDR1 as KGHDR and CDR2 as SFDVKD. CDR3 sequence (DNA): TGTGCCACCAGTGACTTCACTAGCGGGAGTACAGATACGCAGTATTTT. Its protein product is CATSDFTSGSTDTQYF.

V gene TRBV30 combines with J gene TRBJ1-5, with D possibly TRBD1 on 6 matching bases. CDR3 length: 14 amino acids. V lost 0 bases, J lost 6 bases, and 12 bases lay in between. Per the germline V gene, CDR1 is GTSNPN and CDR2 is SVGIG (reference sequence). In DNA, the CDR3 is TGTGCCTGGAGTGTAGGGGGTTGGGGTCAGCCCCAGCATTTT. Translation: CAWSVGGWGQPQHF.

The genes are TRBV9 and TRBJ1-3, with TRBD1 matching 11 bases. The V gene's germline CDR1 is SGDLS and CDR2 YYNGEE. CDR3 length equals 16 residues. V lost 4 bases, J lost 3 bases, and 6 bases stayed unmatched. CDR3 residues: CASSSPGQGDGNTIYF. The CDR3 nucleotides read TGTGCCAGCAGCTCGCCGGGACAGGGGGATGGAAACACCATATATTTT.

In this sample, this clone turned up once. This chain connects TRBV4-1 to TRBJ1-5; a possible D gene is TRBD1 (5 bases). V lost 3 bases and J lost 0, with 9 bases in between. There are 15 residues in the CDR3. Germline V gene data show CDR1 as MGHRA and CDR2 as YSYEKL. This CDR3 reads CASSQRGGSNQPQHF. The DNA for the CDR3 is TGCGCCAGCAGCCAGAGGGGCGGTAGCAATCAGCCCCAGCATTTT.

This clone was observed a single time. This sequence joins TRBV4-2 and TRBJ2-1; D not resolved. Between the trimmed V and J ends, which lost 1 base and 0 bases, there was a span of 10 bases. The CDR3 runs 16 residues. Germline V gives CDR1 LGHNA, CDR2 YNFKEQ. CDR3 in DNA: TGTGCCAGCAGCCAAGCCCCGGGTAGCTCCTACAATGAGCAGTTCTTC. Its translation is CASSQAPGSSYNEQFF.

CDR3 amino acids: CASRDSFSYEQYF. The CDR3 region has the DNA TGTGCCTCCAGGGACTCTTTTTCCTACGAGCAGTACTTC. The rearrangement joins TRBV7-8 to TRBJ2-7; TRBD2 is a possible D gene (6 bases). The length of the CDR3 is 13 residues. Germline CDR1 is SGHVS and CDR2 is FQNEAQ. V gave up 11 bases and J gave up 1 base, with 15 bases separating them. Combining the CDR3 with reference TRBV7-8 and TRBJ2-7 gives the whole variable domain GAGVSQSPRYKVAKRGQDVALRCDPISGHVSLFWYQQALGQGPEFLTYFQNEAQLDKSGLPSDRFFAERPEGSVSTLKIQRTQQEDSAVYLCASRDSFSYEQYFGPGTRLTVT.

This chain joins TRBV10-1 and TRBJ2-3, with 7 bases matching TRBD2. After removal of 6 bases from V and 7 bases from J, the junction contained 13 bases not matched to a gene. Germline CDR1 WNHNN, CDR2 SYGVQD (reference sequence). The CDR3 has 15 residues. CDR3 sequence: CASRDAGVKGNTQYF. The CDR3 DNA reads TGCGCCAGCAGGGACGCGGGGGTTAAAGGAAATACGCAGTATTTT.

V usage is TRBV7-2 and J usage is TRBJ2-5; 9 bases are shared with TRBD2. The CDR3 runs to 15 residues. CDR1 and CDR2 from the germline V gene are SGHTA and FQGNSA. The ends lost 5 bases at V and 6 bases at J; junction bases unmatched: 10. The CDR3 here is CASSAEGTSIKTQYF. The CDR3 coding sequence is TGTGCCAGCAGCGCAGAAGGGACTAGCATAAAGACCCAGTACTTC.

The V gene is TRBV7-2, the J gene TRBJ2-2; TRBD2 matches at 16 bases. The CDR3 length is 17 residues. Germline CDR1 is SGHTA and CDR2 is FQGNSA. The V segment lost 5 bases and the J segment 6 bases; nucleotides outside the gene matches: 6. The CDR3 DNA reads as TGTGCCAGCAGCCCCCCGGGACTAGCGGGAGGGGCCGGGGAGCTGTTTTTT. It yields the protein CASSPPGLAGGAGELFF. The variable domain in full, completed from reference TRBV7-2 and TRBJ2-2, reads GAGVSQSPSNKVTEKGKDVELRCDPISGHTALYWYRQSLGQGLEFLIYFQGNSAPDKSGLPSDRFSAERTGGSVSTLTIQRTQQEDSAVYLCASSPPGLAGGAGELFFGEGSRLTVL.

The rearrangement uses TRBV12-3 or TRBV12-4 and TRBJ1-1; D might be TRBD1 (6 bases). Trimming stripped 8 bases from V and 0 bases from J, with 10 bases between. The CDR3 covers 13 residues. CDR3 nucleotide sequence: TGTGCCAGCGGGGGCCCCATGAACACTGAAGCTTTCTTT. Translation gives CASGGPMNTEAFF.

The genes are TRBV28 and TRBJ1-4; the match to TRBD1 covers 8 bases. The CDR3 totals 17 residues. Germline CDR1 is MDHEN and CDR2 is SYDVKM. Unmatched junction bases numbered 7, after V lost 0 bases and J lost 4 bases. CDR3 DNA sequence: TGTGCCAGCAGTTTATGGGGCGGACAGGGAAGTAATGAAAAACTGTTTTTT. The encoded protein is CASSLWGGQGSNEKLFF.

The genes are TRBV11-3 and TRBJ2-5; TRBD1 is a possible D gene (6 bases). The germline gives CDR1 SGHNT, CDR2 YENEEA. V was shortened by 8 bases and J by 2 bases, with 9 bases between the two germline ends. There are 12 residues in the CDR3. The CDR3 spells CASSQGQETQYF. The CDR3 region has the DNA TGTGCCAGCTCACAGGGACAAGAGACCCAGTACTTC.

In nucleotides, the CDR3 is TGTGCCAGCAGCCCAAGGGGCAACACCGGGGAGCTGTTTTTT. The encoded protein is CASSPRGNTGELFF. The rearrangement joins TRBV3-1 (or the pseudogene TRBV3-2) to TRBJ2-2, with D possibly being TRBD1 (5 bases). V lost 4 bases, J lost 2 bases, and 8 bases lay in between. Germline V gene sequence: CDR1 LGHDT, CDR2 YNNKEL (reference sequence). CDR3 length equals 14 residues.

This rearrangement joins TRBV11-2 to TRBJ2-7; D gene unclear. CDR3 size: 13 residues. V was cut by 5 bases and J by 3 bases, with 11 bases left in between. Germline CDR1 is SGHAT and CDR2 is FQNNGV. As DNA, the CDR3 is TGTGCCAGCAGCCCAACTACAAGCTACGAGCAGTACTTC. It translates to CASSPTTSYEQYF.

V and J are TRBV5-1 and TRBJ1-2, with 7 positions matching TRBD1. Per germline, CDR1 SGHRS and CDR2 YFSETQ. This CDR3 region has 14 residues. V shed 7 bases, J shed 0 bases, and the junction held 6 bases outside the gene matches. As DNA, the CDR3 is TGCGCCAGCGCACAGGGGAGTGCTAACTATGGCTACACCTTC. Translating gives CASAQGSANYGYTF.

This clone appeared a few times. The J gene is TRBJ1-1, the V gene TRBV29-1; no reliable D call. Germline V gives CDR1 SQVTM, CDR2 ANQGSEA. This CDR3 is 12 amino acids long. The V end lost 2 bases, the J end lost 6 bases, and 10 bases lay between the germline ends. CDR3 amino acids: CSVERAGPEAFF. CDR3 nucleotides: TGCAGCGTTGAACGGGCCGGACCTGAAGCTTTCTTT.

The CDR3 here is CARSSVGKGMRKNTEAFF. The CDR3 DNA is TGTGCCAGAAGCTCGGTCGGGAAGGGGATGAGGAAGAACACTGAAGCTTTCTTT. This sequence joins TRBV7-5 and TRBJ1-1. TRBV7-5 is labeled a pseudogene. This CDR3 is built from 18 residues.